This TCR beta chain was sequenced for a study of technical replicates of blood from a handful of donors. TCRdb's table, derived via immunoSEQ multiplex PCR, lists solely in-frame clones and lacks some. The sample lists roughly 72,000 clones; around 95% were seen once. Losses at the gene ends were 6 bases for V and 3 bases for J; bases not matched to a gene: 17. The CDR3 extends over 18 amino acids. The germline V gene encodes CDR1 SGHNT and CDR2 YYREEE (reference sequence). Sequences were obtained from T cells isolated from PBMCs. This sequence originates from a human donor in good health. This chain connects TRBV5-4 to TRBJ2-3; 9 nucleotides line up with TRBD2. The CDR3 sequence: CASTPRLAGVLVTDTQYF. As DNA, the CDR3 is TGTGCCAGCACCCCACGGTTAGCGGGAGTACTTGTTACAGATACGCAGTATTTT. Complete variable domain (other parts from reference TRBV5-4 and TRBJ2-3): ETGVTQSPTHLIKTRGQQVTLRCSSQSGHNTVSWYQQALGQGPQFIFQYYREEENGRGNFPPRFSGLQFPNYSSELNVNALELDDSALYLCASTPRLAGVLVTDTQYFGPGTRLTVL.